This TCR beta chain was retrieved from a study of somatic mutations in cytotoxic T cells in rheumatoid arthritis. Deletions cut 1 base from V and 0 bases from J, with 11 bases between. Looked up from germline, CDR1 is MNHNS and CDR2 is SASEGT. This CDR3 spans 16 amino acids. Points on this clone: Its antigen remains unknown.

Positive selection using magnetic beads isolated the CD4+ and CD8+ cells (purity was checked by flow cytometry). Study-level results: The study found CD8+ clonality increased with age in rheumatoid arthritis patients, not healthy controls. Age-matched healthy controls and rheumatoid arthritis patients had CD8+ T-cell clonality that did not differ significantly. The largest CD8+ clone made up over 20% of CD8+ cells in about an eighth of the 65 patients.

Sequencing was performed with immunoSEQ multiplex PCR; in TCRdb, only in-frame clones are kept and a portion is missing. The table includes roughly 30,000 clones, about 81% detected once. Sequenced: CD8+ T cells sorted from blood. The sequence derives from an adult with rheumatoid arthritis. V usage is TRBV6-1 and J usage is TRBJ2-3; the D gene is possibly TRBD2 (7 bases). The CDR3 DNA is TGTGCCAGCAGTGAAGGAGGGGGGGGTAGCACAGATACGCAGTATTTT. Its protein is CASSEGGGGSTDTQYF.